The present T cell receptor (beta chain) was sequenced within a study of T-cell memory formation after mild COVID-19. The germline V gene has CDR1 SGHRS and CDR2 YFSETQ. Germline trimming cut 3 bases from V and 0 bases from J; bases unmatched to any gene: 1. CDR3 length: 15 amino acids. 5'RACE primed from the constant segment yielded TCR alpha and TCR beta cDNA libraries bearing sample barcodes and UMIs. From the 5' RACE reads, TCRdb called clonotypes with MiXCR, one entry per CDR3 protein. The repertoire consists of around 250,000 distinct CDR3 sequences, with over 15% occurring once and the leading ten covering around 23%. General study findings and limits: For second-wave clones that peaked at day 37, SARS-CoV-2 specificity went unverified. The study detected some responding clones in pre-infection memory, suggesting cross-reactive memory joined. Among CD4+ contracting clones, most were CM and EM, and CD8+ ones EMRA.

This clonotype was detected only a few times. Its antigen is unknown. The V and J genes are TRBV5-1 and TRBJ2-2; TRBD2 matches at 8 bases. Sequenced: PBMCs or a T cell subset sorted from them (not recorded which). The origin of this receptor is a man between 18 and 35 years old who had mild COVID-19 (a few samples of this study predate the infection). Cell type and time point are not known. DNA for the CDR3: TGCGCCAGCAGCTGGCGGGGGGCGAACACCGGGGAGCTGTTTTTT. Translation gives CASSWRGANTGELFF.